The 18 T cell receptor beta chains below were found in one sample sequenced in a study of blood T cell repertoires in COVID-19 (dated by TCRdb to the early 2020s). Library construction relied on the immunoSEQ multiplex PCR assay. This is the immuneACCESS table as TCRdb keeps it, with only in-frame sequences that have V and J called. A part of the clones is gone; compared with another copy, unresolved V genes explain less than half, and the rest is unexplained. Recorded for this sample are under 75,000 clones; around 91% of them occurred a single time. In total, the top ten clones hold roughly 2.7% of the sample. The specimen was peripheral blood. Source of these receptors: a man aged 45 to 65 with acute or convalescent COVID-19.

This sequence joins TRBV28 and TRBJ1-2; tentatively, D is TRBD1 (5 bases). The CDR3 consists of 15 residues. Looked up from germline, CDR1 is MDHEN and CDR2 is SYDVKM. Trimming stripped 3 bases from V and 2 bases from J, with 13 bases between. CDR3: CASSFGGAGNYGYTF. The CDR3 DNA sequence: TGTGCCAGCAGTTTTGGTGGGGCTGGAAACTATGGCTACACCTTC.

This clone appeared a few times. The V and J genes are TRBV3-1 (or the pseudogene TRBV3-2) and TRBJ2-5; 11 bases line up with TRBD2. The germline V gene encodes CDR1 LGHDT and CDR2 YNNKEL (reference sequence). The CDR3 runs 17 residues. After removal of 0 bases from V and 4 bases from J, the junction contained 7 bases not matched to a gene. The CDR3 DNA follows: TGTGCCAGCAGCCAAGATCCCCTAGCGGGAGGACGAGAGACCCAGTACTTC. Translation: CASSQDPLAGGRETQYF.

The CDR3 sequence is CASSPRGLSDEQYV. The CDR3 region has the DNA TGTGCCAGCAGTCCCCGCGGGTTGAGCGACGAGCAGTACGTC. The chain recombines TRBV6-2 or TRBV6-3 with TRBJ2-7; possibly TRBD2 for D (5 bases). Trimming cost V 5 bases and J 5 bases, with 16 bases left between them. The CDR3 consists of 14 residues. CDR1 and CDR2 (germline): MNHEY, SVGEGT.

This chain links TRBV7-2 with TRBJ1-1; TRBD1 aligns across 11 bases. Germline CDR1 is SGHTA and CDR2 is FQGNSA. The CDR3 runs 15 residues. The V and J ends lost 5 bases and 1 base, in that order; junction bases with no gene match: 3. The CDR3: CASSRDRGSNTEAFF. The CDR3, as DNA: TGTGCCAGCAGCCGGGACAGGGGGTCGAACACTGAAGCTTTCTTT.

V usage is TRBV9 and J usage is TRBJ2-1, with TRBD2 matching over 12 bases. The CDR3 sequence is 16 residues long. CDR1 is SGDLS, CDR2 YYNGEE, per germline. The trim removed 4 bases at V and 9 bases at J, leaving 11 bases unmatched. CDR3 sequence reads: CASSPWTSGTAGEQFF. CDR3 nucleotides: TGTGCCAGCAGCCCCTGGACTAGCGGGACCGCCGGTGAGCAGTTCTTC.

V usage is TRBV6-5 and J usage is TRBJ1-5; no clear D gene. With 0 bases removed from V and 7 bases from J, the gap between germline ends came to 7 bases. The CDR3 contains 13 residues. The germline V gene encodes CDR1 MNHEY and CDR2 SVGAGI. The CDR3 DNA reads TGTGCCAGCAGTTACTCGGAGGGACAGCCCCAGCATTTT. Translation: CASSYSEGQPQHF.

Here the CDR3 DNA reads TGTGCCAGCCGTTCCCGGACAGGGGTTGAAAAACTGTTTTTT. Amino acids: CASRSRTGVEKLFF. The chain employs TRBV7-9 and TRBJ1-4; 9 bases are shared with TRBD1. CDR1 and CDR2 (germline): SEHNR, FQNEAQ (reference sequence). The CDR3 is made up of 14 amino acids. The V gene end was trimmed by 8 bases and the J gene end by 7 bases; junction bases not matched to a gene: 8.

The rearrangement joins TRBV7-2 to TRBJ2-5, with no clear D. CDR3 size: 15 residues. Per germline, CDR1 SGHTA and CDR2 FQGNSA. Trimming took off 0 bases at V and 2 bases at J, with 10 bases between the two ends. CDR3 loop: CASSLALVEQETQYF. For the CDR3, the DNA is TGTGCCAGCAGCTTAGCGCTTGTGGAGCAAGAGACCCAGTACTTC.

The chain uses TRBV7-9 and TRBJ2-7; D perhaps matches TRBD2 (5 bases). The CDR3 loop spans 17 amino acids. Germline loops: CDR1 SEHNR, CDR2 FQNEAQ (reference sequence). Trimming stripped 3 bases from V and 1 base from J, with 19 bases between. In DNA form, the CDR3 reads TGTGCCAGCAGCTTGTCTAGGTTGGGAGATTCATCCTACGAGCAGTACTTC. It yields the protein CASSLSRLGDSSYEQYF.

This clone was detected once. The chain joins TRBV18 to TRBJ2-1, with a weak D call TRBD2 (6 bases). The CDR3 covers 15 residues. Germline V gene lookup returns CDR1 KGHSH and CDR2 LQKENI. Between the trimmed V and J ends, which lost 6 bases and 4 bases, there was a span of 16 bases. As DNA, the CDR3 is TGTGCCAGCTCGGAGGGGTCCGGGGAATACAATGAGCAGTTCTTC. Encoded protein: CASSEGSGEYNEQFF. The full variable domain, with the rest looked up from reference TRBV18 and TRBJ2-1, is NAGVMQNPRHLVRRRGQEARLRCSPMKGHSHVYWYRQLPEEGLKFMVYLQKENIIDESGMPKERFSAEFPKEGPSILRIQQVVRGDSAAYFCASSEGSGEYNEQFFGPGTRLTVL.

DNA of the CDR3: TGTGCCAGCAGTGACCTCCGTGGAACAGAGGACTGGGGTGAAAAACTGTTTTTT. The encoded protein is CASSDLRGTEDWGEKLFF. The chain recombines TRBV6-1 with TRBJ1-4; D remains ambiguous. V dropped 3 bases and J dropped 7 bases, with 24 bases sitting between them. Germline V gene lookup returns CDR1 MNHNS and CDR2 SASEGT. The length of the CDR3 is 18 residues.

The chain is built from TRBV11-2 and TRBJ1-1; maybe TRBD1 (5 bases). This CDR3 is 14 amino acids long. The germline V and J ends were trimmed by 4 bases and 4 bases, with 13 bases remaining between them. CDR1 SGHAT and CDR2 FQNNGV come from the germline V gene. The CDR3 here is CASSYGFQGTEAFF. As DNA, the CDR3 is TGTGCCAGCAGCTACGGGTTCCAGGGCACTGAAGCTTTCTTT.

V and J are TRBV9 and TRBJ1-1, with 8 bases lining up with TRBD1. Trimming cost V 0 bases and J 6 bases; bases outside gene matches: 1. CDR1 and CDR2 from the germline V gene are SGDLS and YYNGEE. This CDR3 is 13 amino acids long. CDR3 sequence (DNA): TGTGCCAGCAGCGTAGTGACAGGGGCTGAAGCTTTCTTT. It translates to CASSVVTGAEAFF.

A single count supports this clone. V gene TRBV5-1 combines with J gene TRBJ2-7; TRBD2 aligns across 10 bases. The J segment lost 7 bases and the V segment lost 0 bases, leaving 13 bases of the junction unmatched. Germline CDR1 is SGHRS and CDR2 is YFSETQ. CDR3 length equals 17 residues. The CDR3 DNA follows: TGCGCCAGCAGCTTGGCCGCTCGAGCGGGAGGGGATCGGGAGCAGTACTTC. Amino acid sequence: CASSLAARAGGDREQYF.

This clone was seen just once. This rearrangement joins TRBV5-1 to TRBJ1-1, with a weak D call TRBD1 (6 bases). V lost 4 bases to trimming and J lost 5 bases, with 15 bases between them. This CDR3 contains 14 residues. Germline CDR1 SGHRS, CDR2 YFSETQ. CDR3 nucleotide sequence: TGCGCCAGCAGCGAGACAGGAGCCGAAACTGAAGCTTTCTTT. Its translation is CASSETGAETEAFF.

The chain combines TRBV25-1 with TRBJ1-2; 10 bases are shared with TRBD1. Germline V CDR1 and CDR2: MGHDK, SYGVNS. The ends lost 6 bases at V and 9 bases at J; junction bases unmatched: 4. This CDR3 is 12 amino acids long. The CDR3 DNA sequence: TGTGCCAGCAGACCGGGACAGGGGAGCTACACCTTC. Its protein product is CASRPGQGSYTF.

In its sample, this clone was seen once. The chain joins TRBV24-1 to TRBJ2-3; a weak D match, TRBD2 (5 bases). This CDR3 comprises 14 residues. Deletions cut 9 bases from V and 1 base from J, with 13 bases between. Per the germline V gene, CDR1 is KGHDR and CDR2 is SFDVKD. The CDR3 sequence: CATSGGSRTDTQYF. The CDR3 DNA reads TGTGCCACCTCGGGCGGGTCTCGCACAGATACGCAGTATTTT.

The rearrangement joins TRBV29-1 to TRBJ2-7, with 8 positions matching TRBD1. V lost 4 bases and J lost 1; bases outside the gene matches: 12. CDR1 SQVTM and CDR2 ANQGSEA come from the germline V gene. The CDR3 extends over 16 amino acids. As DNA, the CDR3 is TGCAGCGTTGTAGACATATCGGACAGGGCATCCTACGAGCAGTACTTC. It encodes CSVVDISDRASYEQYF.